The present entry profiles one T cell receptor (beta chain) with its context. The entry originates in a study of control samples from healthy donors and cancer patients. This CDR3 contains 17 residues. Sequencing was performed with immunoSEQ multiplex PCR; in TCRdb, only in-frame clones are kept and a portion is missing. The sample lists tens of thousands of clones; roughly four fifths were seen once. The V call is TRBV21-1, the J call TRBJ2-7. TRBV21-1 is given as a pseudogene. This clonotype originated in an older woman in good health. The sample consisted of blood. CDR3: CASSKKEKLGYRYEQYF. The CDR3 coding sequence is TGTGCCAGCAGCAAAAAGGAGAAGCTAGGGTATCGGTACGAGCAGTACTTC.